The 6 T cell receptor beta chains given below trace back to one sample, sequenced in a study of spatial heterogeneity in lung cancer. Time point given: blood at routine non-recurrence follow-up after resection. TCRdb called the 5' RACE reads again in MiXCR, with one record for every CDR3 protein. The data hold under 150,000 distinct CDR3 sequences, with roughly 10% observed a single time. The sequenced sample was PBMCs, obtained at follow-up. The receptor source for this set is a female donor with early-stage non-small cell lung cancer.

V is TRBV24-1 and J is TRBJ2-5; D uncertain. The CDR3 contains 14 residues. Germline V gene data show CDR1 as KGHDR and CDR2 as SFDVKD. V shed 2 bases and J shed 0 bases, with 6 bases lying between them. The CDR3 region has the DNA TGTGCCACCAGTGATTCCTTTTACCAAGAGACCCAGTACTTC. It encodes CATSDSFYQETQYF.

V is TRBV27 and J is TRBJ2-3; no firm D call. Germline CDR1 and CDR2: MNHEY and SMNVEV (reference sequence). The CDR3 covers 15 residues. V lost 5 bases and J lost 5, with 17 bases in between. Here the CDR3 DNA reads TGTGCCAGCAGTACTGTTGGGTCTCGGAGAGATACGCAGTATTTT. This translates into CASSTVGSRRDTQYF.

V usage is TRBV14 and J usage is TRBJ1-1; D is undetermined. Germline assignment: CDR1 SGHDN and CDR2 FVKESK. The germline V and J ends were trimmed by 1 base and 4 bases, with 13 bases remaining between them. There are 15 residues in the CDR3. In DNA, the CDR3 is TGTGCCAGCAGCCAAGTCCGCAGCCTGGGCACTGAAGCTTTCTTT. It yields the protein CASSQVRSLGTEAFF. The variable domain in full, with the rest retrieved from reference TRBV14 and TRBJ1-1, is EAGVTQFPSHSVIEKGQTVTLRCDPISGHDNLYWYRRVMGKEIKFLLHFVKESKQDESGMPNNRFLAERTGGTYSTLKVQPAELEDSGVYFCASSQVRSLGTEAFFGQGTRLTVV.

This rearrangement joins TRBV20-1 to TRBJ1-5, with D tentatively TRBD1 (5 bases). Germline V gives CDR1 DFQATT, CDR2 SNEGSKA (reference sequence). The length of the CDR3 is 16 residues. Trimming pared 2 bases from V and 2 bases from J, leaving 16 bases between. In DNA form, the CDR3 reads TGCAGTGCTAGAAGCCCGGCGGGGGGTGGCAATCAGCCCCAGCATTTT. Translated, it gives CSARSPAGGGNQPQHF.

This rearrangement joins TRBV20-1 to TRBJ1-1; the D is unclear. The CDR3 has 16 residues. V lost 0 bases and J 0 bases, leaving 14 bases between the germline ends. Looked up from germline, CDR1 is DFQATT and CDR2 is SNEGSKA (reference sequence). CDR3 sequence: CSARDGPLMMNTEAFF. In nucleotides, the CDR3 is TGCAGTGCTAGAGATGGTCCGCTAATGATGAACACTGAAGCTTTCTTT.

V usage is TRBV11-2 and J usage is TRBJ1-3; tentatively, D is TRBD1 (6 bases). The V and J ends lost 3 bases and 8 bases respectively, with 14 bases between them. The CDR3 loop spans 14 amino acids. Germline values: CDR1 SGHAT, CDR2 FQNNGV. This CDR3 reads CASSLMTGEDTIYF. For the CDR3, the DNA is TGTGCCAGCAGCTTGATGACAGGAGAAGACACCATATATTTT.